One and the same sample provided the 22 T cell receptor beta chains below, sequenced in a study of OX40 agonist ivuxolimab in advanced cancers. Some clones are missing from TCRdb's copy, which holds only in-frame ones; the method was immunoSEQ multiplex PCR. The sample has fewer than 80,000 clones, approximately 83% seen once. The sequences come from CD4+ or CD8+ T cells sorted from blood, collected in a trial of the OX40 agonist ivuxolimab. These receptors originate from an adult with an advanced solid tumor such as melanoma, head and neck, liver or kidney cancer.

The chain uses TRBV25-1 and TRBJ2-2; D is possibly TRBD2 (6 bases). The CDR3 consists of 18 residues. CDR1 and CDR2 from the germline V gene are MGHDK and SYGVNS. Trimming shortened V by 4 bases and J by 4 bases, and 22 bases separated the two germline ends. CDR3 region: CASSARRAEGVATGELFF. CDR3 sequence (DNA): TGTGCCAGCAGTGCGAGGCGGGCGGAGGGAGTGGCCACCGGGGAGCTGTTTTTT.

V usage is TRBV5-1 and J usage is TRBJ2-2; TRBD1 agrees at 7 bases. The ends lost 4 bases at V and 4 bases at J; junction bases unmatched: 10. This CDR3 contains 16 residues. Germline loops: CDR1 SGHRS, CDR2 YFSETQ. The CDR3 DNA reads TGCGCCAGCAGCCCAGTGGGACAGAGAAGCACCGGGGAGCTGTTTTTT. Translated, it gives CASSPVGQRSTGELFF.

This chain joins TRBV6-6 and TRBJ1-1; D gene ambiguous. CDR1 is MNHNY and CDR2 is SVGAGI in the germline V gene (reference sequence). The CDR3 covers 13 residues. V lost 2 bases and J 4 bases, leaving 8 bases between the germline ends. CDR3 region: CASSYPQVTEAFF. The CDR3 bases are TGTGCCAGCAGTTACCCGCAGGTCACTGAAGCTTTCTTT.

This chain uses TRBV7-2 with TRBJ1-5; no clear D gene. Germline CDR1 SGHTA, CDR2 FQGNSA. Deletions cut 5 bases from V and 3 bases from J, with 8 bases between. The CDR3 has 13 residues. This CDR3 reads CASSLGPNQPQHF. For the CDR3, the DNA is TGTGCCAGCAGCCTGGGTCCCAATCAGCCCCAGCATTTT.

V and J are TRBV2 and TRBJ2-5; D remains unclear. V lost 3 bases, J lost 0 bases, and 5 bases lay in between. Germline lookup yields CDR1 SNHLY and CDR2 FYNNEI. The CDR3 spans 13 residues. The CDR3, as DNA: TGTGCCAGCAGTGACGGCAACCAAGAGACCCAGTACTTC. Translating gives CASSDGNQETQYF.

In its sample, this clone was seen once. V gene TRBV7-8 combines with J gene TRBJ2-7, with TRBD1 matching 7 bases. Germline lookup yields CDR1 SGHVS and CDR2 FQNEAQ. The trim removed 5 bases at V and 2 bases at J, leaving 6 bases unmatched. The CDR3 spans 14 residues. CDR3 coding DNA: TGTGCCAGCAGCCCGGGACAGCGAACCTACGAGCAGTACTTC. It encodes CASSPGQRTYEQYF. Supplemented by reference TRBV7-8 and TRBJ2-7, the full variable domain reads GAGVSQSPRYKVAKRGQDVALRCDPISGHVSLFWYQQALGQGPEFLTYFQNEAQLDKSGLPSDRFFAERPEGSVSTLKIQRTQQEDSAVYLCASSPGQRTYEQYFGPGTRLTVT.

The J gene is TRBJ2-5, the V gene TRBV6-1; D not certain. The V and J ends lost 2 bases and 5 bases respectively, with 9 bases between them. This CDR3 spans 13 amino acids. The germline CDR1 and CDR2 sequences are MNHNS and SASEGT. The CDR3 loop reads CASSELPSETQYF. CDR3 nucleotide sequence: TGTGCCAGCAGTGAACTGCCTTCGGAGACCCAGTACTTC.

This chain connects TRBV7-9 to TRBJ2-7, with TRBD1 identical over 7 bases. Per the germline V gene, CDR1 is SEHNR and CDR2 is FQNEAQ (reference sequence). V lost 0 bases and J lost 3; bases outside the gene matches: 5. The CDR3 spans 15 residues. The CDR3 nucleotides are TGTGCCAGCAGCTTAGCCGGGACAGAGTTCTACGAGCAGTACTTC. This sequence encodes CASSLAGTEFYEQYF. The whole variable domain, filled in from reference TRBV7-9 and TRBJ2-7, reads DTGVSQNPRHKITKRGQNVTFRCDPISEHNRLYWYRQTLGQGPEFLTYFQNEAQLEKSRLLSDRFSAERPKGSFSTLEIQRTEQGDSAMYLCASSLAGTEFYEQYFGPGTRLTVT.

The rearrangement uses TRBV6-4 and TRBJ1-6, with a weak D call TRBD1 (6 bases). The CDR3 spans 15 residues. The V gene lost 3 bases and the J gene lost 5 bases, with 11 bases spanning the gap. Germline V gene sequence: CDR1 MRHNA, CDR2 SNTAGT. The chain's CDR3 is CASSEQGGHNSPLHF. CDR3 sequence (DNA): TGTGCCAGCAGTGAACAGGGTGGCCATAATTCACCCCTCCACTTT.

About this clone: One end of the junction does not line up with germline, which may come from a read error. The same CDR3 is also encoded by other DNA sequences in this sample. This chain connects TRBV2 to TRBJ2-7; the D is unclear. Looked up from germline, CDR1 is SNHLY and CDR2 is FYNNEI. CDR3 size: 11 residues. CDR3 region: CASTPTYEQYF. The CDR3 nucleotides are TGTGCCAGCACCCCAACATACGAGCAGTACTTT.

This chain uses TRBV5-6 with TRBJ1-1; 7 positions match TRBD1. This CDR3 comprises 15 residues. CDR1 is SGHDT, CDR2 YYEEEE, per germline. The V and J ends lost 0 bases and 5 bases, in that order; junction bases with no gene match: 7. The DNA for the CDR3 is TGTGCCAGCAGCTTGGGAGGCAGGGGGAGAACTGAAGCTTTCTTT. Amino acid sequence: CASSLGGRGRTEAFF.

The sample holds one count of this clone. The CDR3 DNA sequence: TGCAGCGTTGCCCGCGGAAAAGATACGCAGTATTTT. Its protein product is CSVARGKDTQYF. The chain employs TRBV29-1 and TRBJ2-3; D unresolved. The V gene's germline CDR1 is SQVTM and CDR2 ANQGSEA. The CDR3 spans 12 residues. The V end lost 4 bases, the J end lost 5 bases, and 10 bases lay between the germline ends.

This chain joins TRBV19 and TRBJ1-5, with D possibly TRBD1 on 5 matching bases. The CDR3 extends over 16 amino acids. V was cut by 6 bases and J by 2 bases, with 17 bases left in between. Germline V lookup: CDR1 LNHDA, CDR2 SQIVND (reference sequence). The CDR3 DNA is TGTGCCAGTAGGCATAGGTGGGGGGAGGGCAATCAGCCCCAGCATTTT. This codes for CASRHRWGEGNQPQHF.

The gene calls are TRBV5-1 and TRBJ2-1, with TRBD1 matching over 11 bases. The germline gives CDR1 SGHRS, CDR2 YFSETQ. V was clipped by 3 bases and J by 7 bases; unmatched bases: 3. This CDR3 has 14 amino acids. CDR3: CASSSGTGGNEQFF. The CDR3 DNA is TGCGCCAGCAGCTCCGGGACAGGGGGAAATGAGCAGTTCTTC.

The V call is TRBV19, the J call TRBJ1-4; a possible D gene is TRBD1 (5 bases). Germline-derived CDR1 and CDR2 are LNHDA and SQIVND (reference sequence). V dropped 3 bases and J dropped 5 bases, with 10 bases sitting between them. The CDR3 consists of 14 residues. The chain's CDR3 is CASSIGGMNEKLFF. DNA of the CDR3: TGTGCCAGTAGTATCGGGGGGATGAATGAAAAACTGTTTTTT.

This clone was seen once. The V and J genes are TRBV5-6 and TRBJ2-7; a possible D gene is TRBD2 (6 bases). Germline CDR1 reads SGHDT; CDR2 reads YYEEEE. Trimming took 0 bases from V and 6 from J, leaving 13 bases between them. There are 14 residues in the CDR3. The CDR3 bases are TGTGCCAGCAGCTTGGCCTGGAGGGGTACCGAGCAGTACTTC. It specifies CASSLAWRGTEQYF.

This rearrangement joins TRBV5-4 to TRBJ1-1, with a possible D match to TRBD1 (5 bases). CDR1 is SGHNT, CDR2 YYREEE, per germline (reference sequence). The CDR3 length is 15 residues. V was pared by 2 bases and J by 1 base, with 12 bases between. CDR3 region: CASSFYQGSNTEAFF. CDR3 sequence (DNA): TGTGCCAGCAGCTTTTACCAGGGATCGAACACTGAAGCTTTCTTT.

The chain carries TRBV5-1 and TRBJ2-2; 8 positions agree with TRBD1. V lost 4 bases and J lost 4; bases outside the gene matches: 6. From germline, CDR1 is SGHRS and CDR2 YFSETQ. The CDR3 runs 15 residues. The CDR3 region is CASSPPQGGTGELFF. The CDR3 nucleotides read TGCGCCAGCAGCCCCCCACAGGGGGGCACCGGGGAGCTGTTTTTT.

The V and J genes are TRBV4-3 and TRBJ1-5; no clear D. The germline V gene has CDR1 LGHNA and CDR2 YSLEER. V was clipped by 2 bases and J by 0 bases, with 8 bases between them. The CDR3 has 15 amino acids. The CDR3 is CASSQSVGSNQPQHF. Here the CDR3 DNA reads TGCGCCAGCAGCCAATCTGTCGGTAGCAATCAGCCCCAGCATTTT.

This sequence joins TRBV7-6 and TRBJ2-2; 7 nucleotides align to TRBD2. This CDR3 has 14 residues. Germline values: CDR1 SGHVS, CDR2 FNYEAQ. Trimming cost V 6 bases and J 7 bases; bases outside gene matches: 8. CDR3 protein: CASRSSSGGGELFF. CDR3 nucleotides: TGTGCCAGCAGATCCTCCTCGGGAGGCGGGGAGCTGTTTTTT.

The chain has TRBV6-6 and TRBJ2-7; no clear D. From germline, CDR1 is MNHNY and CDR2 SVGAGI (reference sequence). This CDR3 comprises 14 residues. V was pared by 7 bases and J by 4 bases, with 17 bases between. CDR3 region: CASTPGRVVYEQYF. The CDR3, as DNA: TGTGCCAGCACCCCAGGTAGGGTGGTATACGAGCAGTACTTC.

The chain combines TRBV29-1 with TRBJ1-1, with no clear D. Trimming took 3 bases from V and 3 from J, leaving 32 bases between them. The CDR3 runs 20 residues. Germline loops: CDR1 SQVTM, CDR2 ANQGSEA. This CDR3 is CSVDVPDPRRSGNYDTEAFF. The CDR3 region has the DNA TGCAGCGTTGATGTGCCGGACCCACGGCGCTCGGGCAACTACGACACTGAAGCTTTCTTT.